This is a list of T cell receptor beta chains from one sample in a study of T cells in Graves' hyperthyroidism and ophthalmopathy. Each CDR3 protein gets one entry after TCRdb re-called the multiplex PCR reads with MiXCR. The repertoire includes hundreds of thousands of distinct CDR3 sequences, over 15% of them detected once, and about 18% sits in the top ten. Source material: blood. All receptors derive from a woman aged 18 to 35 with Graves' hyperthyroidism. Each CDR3 is given with its conserved first and last residue. A D gene is named only where the DNA matches it firmly. Not all rows give a size; the values are once, few, many and, for expanded clones, a class.

j_gene | d_gene | len | v_gene | abundance | CDR3nt | CDR3aa
TRBJ1-5 | NA | 14 | TRBV6-1 | NA | TGTGCCAGCAGGCCCGCGGGGGGCAATCAGCCCCAGCATTTT | CASRPAGGNQPQHF
TRBJ1-4 | NA | 15 | TRBV29-1 | NA | TGCAGCGTTGTGGGGATGGAGGGGCTTAATGAAAAACTGTTTTTT | CSVVGMEGLNEKLFF
TRBJ2-1 | TRBD2 | 17 | TRBV7-6 | once | TGTGCCAGCAGCCCCGGGGTAGAGGCTAGCGGGCCGCCCGAGCAGTTCTTC | CASSPGVEASGPPEQFF
TRBJ1-5 | NA | 13 | TRBV6-1 | NA | TGTGCCAGCAGACCTAGCATCAATCAGCCCCAGCATTTT | CASRPSINQPQHF
TRBJ2-2 | NA | 12 | TRBV2 | NA | TGTGCCAGCAGTGTTTTGGGCGAGGAGCTGTTTTTT | CASSVLGEELFF
TRBJ1-1 | NA | 14 | TRBV11-1 | many | TGTGCCAGCAGCCACCTTAACCCGAATACTGAAGCTTTCTTT | CASSHLNPNTEAFF
TRBJ1-6 | NA | 15 | TRBV7-9 | many | TGTGCCAGCAGCTTTAGCATTGGAGGGAATTCACCCCTCCACTTT | CASSFSIGGNSPLHF
TRBJ1-5 | NA | 13 | TRBV20-1 | many | TGCAGTGCTAGCGGGAGTAGCAATCAGCCCCAGCATTTT | CSASGSSNQPQHF
TRBJ1-2 | NA | 15 | TRBV9 | few | TGTGCCAGCAGCCCCCCAGACGGAGGAGTCTATGGCTACACCTTC | CASSPPDGGVYGYTF
TRBJ2-7 | NA | 12 | TRBV7-9 | NA | TGTGCCAGCAGCAGAAGCTCGGACGAGCAGTACTTC | CASSRSSDEQYF
TRBJ2-7 | TRBD1 | 17 | TRBV27 | many | TGTGCCAGCAGTCCAAGGACAGGAGCCTTCAACTCCTACGAGCAGTACTTC | CASSPRTGAFNSYEQYF
TRBJ1-1 | NA | 13 | TRBV28 | many | TGTGCCAGCAGTTCCCACATGAACACTGAAGCTTTCTTT | CASSSHMNTEAFF
TRBJ1-4 | NA | 14 | TRBV15 | NA | TGTGCCACCAGCCTAGAACCAACTAATGAAAAACTGTTTTTT | CATSLEPTNEKLFF
TRBJ2-7 | NA | 14 | TRBV14 | NA | TGTGCCAGCAGCAGAAGACAGGCTAACTACGAGCAGTACTTC | CASSRRQANYEQYF
TRBJ2-1 | TRBD2 | 16 | TRBV28 | many | TGTGCCAGCAGTTTCCGGACTAGCGGGATTAACAATGAGCAGTTCTTC | CASSFRTSGINNEQFF
TRBJ1-1 | NA | 13 | TRBV29-1 | many | TGCAGCGTTGAAAGGGGGTTGAACACTGAAGCTTTCTTT | CSVERGLNTEAFF